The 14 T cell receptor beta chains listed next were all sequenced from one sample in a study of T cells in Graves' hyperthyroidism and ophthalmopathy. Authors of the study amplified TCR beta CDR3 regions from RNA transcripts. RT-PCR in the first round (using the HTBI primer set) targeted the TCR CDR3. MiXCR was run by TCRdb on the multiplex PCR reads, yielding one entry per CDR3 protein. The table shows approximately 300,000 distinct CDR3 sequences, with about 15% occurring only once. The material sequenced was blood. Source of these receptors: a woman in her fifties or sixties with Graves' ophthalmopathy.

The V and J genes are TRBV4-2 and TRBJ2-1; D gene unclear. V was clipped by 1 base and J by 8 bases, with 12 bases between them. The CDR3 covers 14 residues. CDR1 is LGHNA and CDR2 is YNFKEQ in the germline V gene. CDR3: CASSQANTEDEQFF. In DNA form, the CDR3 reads TGTGCCAGCAGCCAAGCGAACACAGAGGATGAGCAGTTCTTC.

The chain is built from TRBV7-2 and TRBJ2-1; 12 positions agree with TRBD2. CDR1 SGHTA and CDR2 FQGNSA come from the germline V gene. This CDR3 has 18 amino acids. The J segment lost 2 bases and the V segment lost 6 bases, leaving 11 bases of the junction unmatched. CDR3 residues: CASSFGLAGGRTYNEQFF. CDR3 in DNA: TGTGCCAGCAGTTTTGGGCTAGCGGGGGGGCGGACCTACAATGAGCAGTTCTTC.

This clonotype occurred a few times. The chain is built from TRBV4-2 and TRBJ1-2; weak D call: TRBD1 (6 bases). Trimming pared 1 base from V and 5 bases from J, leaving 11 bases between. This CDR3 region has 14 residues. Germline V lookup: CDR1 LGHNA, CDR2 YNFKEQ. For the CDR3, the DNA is TGTGCCAGCAGCCAAGGGACAGCGGGATATGGCTACACCTTC. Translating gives CASSQGTAGYGYTF.

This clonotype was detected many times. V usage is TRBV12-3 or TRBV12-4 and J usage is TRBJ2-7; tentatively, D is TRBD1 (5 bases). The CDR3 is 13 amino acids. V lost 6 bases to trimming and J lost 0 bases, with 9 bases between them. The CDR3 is CASSSDSSYEQYF. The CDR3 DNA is TGTGCCAGCAGCTCCGACAGCTCCTACGAGCAGTACTTC.

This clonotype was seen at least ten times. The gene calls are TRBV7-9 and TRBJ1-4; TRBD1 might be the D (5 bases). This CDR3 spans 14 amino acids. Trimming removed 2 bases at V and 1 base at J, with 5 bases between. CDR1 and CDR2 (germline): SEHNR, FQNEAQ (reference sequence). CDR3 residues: CASSLQGTNEKLFF. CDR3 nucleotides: TGTGCCAGCAGCTTACAGGGAACTAATGAAAAACTGTTTTTT.

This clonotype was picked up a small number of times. CDR3 sequence (DNA): TGCAGCGACCGCGTACACAGGGCCGCGTTTTGGAAACTTGGCAAAAACATTCAGTACTTC. Protein: CSDRVHRAAFWKLGKNIQYF. The chain couples TRBV29-1 to TRBJ2-4, with D possibly matching TRBD1 (6 bases). Looked up from germline, CDR1 is SQVTM and CDR2 is ANQGSEA. The V end lost 7 bases, the J end lost 3 bases, and 34 bases lay between the germline ends. CDR3 length: 20 residues.

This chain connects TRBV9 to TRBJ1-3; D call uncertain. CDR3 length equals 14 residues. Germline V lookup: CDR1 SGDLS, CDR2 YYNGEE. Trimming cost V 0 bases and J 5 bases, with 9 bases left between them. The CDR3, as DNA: TGTGCCAGCAGCGTAGGGGAGCAGCGAAACACCATATATTTT. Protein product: CASSVGEQRNTIYF.

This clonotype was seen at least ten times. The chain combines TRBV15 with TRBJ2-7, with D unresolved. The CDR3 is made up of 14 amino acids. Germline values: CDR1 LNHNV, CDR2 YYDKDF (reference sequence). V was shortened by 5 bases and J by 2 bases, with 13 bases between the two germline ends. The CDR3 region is CATSPAPHTYEQYF. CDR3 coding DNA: TGTGCCACCAGCCCGGCCCCCCATACCTACGAGCAGTACTTC. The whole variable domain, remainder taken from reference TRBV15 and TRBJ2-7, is DAMVIQNPRYQVTQFGKPVTLSCSQTLNHNVMYWYQQKSSQAPKLLFHYYDKDFNNEADTPDNFQSRRPNTSFCFLDIRSPGLGDTAMYLCATSPAPHTYEQYFGPGTRLTVT.

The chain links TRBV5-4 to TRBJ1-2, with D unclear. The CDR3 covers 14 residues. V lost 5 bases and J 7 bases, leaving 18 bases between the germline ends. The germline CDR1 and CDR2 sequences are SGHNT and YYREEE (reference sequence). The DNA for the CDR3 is TGTGCCAGCAGTCCTAAGACGGGAACGGGTGGCTACACCTTC. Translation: CASSPKTGTGGYTF.

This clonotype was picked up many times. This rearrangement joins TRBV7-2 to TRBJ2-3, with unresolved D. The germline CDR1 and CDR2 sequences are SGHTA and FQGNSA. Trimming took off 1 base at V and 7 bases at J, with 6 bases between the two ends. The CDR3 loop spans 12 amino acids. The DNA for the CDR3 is TGTGCCAGCAGCTTAGGGATGCATACGCAGTATTTT. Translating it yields CASSLGMHTQYF.

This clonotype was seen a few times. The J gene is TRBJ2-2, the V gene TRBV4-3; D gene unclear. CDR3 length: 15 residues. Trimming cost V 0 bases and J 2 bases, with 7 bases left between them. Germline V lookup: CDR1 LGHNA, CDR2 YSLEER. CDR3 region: CASSQDTANTGELFF. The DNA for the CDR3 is TGCGCCAGCAGCCAAGATACAGCCAACACCGGGGAGCTGTTTTTT.

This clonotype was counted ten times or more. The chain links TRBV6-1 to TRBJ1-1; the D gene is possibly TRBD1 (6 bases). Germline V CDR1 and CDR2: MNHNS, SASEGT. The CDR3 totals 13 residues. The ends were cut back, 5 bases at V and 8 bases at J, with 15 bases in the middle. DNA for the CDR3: TGTGCCAGCAGTCGCCCCGGGACAATGGAAGCTTTCTTT. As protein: CASSRPGTMEAFF.

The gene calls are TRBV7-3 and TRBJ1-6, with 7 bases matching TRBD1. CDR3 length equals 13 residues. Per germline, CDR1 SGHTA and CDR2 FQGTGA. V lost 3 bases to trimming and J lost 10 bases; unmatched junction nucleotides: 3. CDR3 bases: TGTGCCAGCAGCTTGCAGGGGGAGTCACCCCTCCACTTT. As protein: CASSLQGESPLHF. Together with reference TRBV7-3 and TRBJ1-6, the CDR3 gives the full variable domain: GAGVSQTPSNKVTEKGKYVELRCDPISGHTALYWYRQSLGQGPEFLIYFQGTGAADDSGLPNDRFFAVRPEGSVSTLKIQRTERGDSAVYLCASSLQGESPLHFGNGTRLTVT.

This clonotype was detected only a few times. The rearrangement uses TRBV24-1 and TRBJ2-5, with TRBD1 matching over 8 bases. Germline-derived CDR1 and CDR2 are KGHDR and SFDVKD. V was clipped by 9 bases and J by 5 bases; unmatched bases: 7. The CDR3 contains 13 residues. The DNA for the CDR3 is TGTGCCACCGAGGGACAGGCAGGGGAGACCCAGTACTTC. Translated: CATEGQAGETQYF.